This entry lists 19 T cell receptor beta chains sequenced from one sample in a study of PD-L1 blockade in urothelial cancer. Assay used: immunoSEQ multiplex PCR; TCRdb lists only in-frame clones, some missing. The table includes approximately 67,000 clones, approximately 86% detected once. The time point: pretreatment peripheral blood. This specimen consisted of PBMCs, obtained around atezolizumab (anti-PD-L1) treatment. The receptors originated from a man aged 55 to 70 with urothelial cancer.

The J gene is TRBJ1-5, the V gene TRBV27; D is undetermined. CDR1 is MNHEY and CDR2 is SMNVEV in the germline V gene (reference sequence). The CDR3 contains 15 residues. The ends were cut back, 2 bases at V and 0 bases at J, with 8 bases in the middle. The CDR3 nucleotides read TGTGCCAGCAGTTTAGGCAGACATAGCAATCAGCCCCAGCATTTT. It codes for CASSLGRHSNQPQHF.

This chain joins TRBV11-3 and TRBJ2-7; TRBD1 agrees at 7 bases. V was clipped by 5 bases and J by 0 bases; unmatched bases: 7. Germline V gene data show CDR1 as SGHNT and CDR2 as YENEEA. The CDR3 length is 15 residues. The CDR3 nucleotides are TGTGCCAGCAGCCCGTTGACAGGGAGCTCCTACGAGCAGTACTTC. Protein: CASSPLTGSSYEQYF.

The chain carries TRBV6-5 and TRBJ2-7; tentatively, D is TRBD2 (9 bases). Trimming removed 7 bases at V and 7 bases at J, with 20 bases between. From germline, CDR1 is MNHEY and CDR2 SVGAGI. The CDR3 is made up of 14 amino acids. This CDR3 reads CASTMDRAGGEQYF. DNA of the CDR3: TGTGCCAGCACTATGGACAGGGCGGGGGGGGAGCAGTACTTC.

This chain links TRBV30 with TRBJ2-5, with TRBD1 matching over 9 bases. CDR1 GTSNPN and CDR2 SVGIG come from the germline V gene (reference sequence). The CDR3 totals 14 residues. V dropped 1 base and J dropped 6; count of bases not matched to a gene: 6. The CDR3 nucleotides are TGTGCCTGGAGTGCATTGGGACAGGGCCAGACCCAGTACTTC. Translation gives CAWSALGQGQTQYF. Together with reference TRBV30 and TRBJ2-5, the CDR3 gives the full variable domain: SQTIHQWPATLVQPVGSPLSLECTVEGTSNPNLYWYRQAAGRGLQLLFYSVGIGQISSEVPQNLSASRPQDRQFILSSKKLLLSDSGFYLCAWSALGQGQTQYFGPGTRLLVL.

The chain carries TRBV2 and TRBJ2-3, with D possibly matching TRBD2 (5 bases). Between the trimmed V and J ends, which lost 4 bases and 3 bases, there was a span of 11 bases. The CDR3 covers 14 residues. Germline loops: CDR1 SNHLY, CDR2 FYNNEI. CDR3 amino acids: CASSGLARTDTQYF. Here the CDR3 DNA reads TGTGCCAGCAGTGGTCTAGCTCGGACAGATACGCAGTATTTT.

This sequence joins TRBV30 and TRBJ1-2, with D unresolved. This CDR3 has 14 residues. Trimming removed 0 bases at V and 8 bases at J, with 16 bases between. Germline V lookup: CDR1 GTSNPN, CDR2 SVGIG (reference sequence). For the CDR3, the DNA is TGTGCCTGGAGTGTACTAGTTCGCGGGAGGGGCTACACCTTC. It is translated as CAWSVLVRGRGYTF.

The chain couples TRBV10-3 to TRBJ2-7; 11 positions match TRBD2. The germline gives CDR1 ENHRY, CDR2 SYGVKD. The CDR3 contains 14 residues. V gave up 2 bases and J gave up 3 bases; unmatched junction bases: 0. CDR3 protein: CAISEGTSGYEQYF. The CDR3, as DNA: TGTGCCATCAGTGAGGGGACTAGCGGCTACGAGCAGTACTTC.

The CDR3 sequence: CASSLGGSQQTQYF. DNA of the CDR3: TGTGCCAGCAGCTTAGGCGGGAGTCAACAGACCCAGTACTTC. The chain employs TRBV11-3 and TRBJ2-5; 7 nucleotides align to TRBD2. Germline V lookup: CDR1 SGHNT, CDR2 YENEEA. V shed 1 base and J 6 bases; nucleotides not matched to a gene: 5. This CDR3 spans 14 amino acids.

CDR3 DNA sequence: TGTGCCAGCAGCCCGGAAGCCAGGGTGCACACCGGGGAGCTGTTTTTT. Translating gives CASSPEARVHTGELFF. The chain links TRBV5-4 to TRBJ2-2; D is perhaps TRBD1 (5 bases). Germline lookup yields CDR1 SGHNT and CDR2 YYREEE (reference sequence). The CDR3 has 16 residues. V was trimmed by 4 bases and J by 3 bases, leaving 16 bases between them.

The chain uses TRBV21-1 and TRBJ1-2; the D call of TRBD1 is as the table states it, not checked on the DNA. TRBV21-1 is a documented pseudogene. The CDR3 consists of 14 residues. CDR3 residues: CASSNPGQGLGYTF. The CDR3, as DNA: TGTGCCAGCAGCAACCCGGGACAGGGACTTGGCTACACCTTC.

V is TRBV4-3 and J is TRBJ2-7, with no clear D. The CDR3 sequence is 14 residues long. Per the germline V gene, CDR1 is LGHNA and CDR2 is YSLEER. V was clipped by 1 base and J by 1 base, with 8 bases between them. Here the CDR3 DNA reads TGCGCCAGCAGCCAAGGTCACAGATCCTACGAGCAGTACTTC. Its translation: CASSQGHRSYEQYF.

This sequence joins TRBV6-4 and TRBJ2-7, with 7 bases that match TRBD1. The CDR3 runs 19 residues. V lost 1 base to trimming and J lost 3 bases; unmatched junction nucleotides: 18. Germline CDR1 reads MRHNA; CDR2 reads SNTAGT. CDR3 in amino acids: CASSDCRGRFQSPFYEQYF. The CDR3 DNA sequence: TGTGCCAGCAGTGACTGTAGGGGGCGGTTTCAGTCGCCATTCTACGAGCAGTACTTC.

This sequence joins TRBV21-1 and TRBJ1-2. TRBV21-1 is a documented pseudogene. The CDR3 has 15 amino acids. In nucleotides, the CDR3 is TGTGCCAGCAGCCCCTCCCGGACCGGGACTTATGGCTACACCTTC. Its protein product is CASSPSRTGTYGYTF.

The chain combines TRBV5-4 with TRBJ1-5, with D unclear. The CDR3 spans 15 residues. Germline loops: CDR1 SGHNT, CDR2 YYREEE (reference sequence). V dropped 4 bases and J dropped 4 bases, with 15 bases sitting between them. The CDR3 region has the DNA TGTGCCAGCAGCCCAGTACCTGGGAGTAATCAGCCCCAGCATTTT. This sequence encodes CASSPVPGSNQPQHF.

This chain uses TRBV21-1 with TRBJ2-1; TRBD1 is taken as the D call from the table, unchecked against the DNA. TRBV21-1 is termed a pseudogene. The CDR3 extends over 15 amino acids. This chain's CDR3 is CASNLRDRGKNEQFF. DNA for the CDR3: TGTGCCAGCAATCTCCGGGACAGGGGTAAGAATGAGCAGTTCTTC.

The CDR3 region has the DNA TGTGCCAGCAGTGCCGCCCGACGCCAGTCGGGAGCTGGAAACACCATATATTTT. It encodes CASSAARRQSGAGNTIYF. This rearrangement joins TRBV6-1 to TRBJ1-3; D ambiguous. Trimming took 4 bases from V and 2 from J, leaving 21 bases between them. Germline loops: CDR1 MNHNS, CDR2 SASEGT. CDR3 length equals 18 residues.

This chain uses TRBV5-4 with TRBJ2-2; D perhaps matches TRBD1 (6 bases). The CDR3 runs 14 residues. Trimming left V 5 bases short and J 2 bases short, with 10 bases between. The germline CDR1 and CDR2 sequences are SGHNT and YYREEE (reference sequence). The CDR3, as DNA: TGTGCCAGCAGGGTACAGGGTAACACCGGGGAGCTGTTTTTT. Translated: CASRVQGNTGELFF.

The sample holds one count of this clone. The V gene is TRBV5-1, the J gene TRBJ1-2, with 9 bases fitting TRBD1. The CDR3 runs 15 residues. The germline V gene has CDR1 SGHRS and CDR2 YFSETQ. Trimming at V came to 0 bases and at J to 6 bases, leaving 6 bases not matched to a gene. Written as DNA, the CDR3 is TGCGCCAGCAGCTTGGGTAGGGGACAGGGTCATGGCTACACCTTC. Protein sequence: CASSLGRGQGHGYTF.

In this sample, this clone turned up once. The chain employs TRBV7-3 and TRBJ2-3, with TRBD1 matching over 9 bases. Germline CDR1 reads SGHTA; CDR2 reads FQGTGA. The V and J ends lost 1 base and 3 bases, in that order; junction bases with no gene match: 5. The CDR3 extends over 16 amino acids. CDR3: CASSLNTGGDTDTQYF. Written as DNA, the CDR3 is TGTGCCAGCAGCTTAAACACAGGGGGCGATACAGATACGCAGTATTTT.